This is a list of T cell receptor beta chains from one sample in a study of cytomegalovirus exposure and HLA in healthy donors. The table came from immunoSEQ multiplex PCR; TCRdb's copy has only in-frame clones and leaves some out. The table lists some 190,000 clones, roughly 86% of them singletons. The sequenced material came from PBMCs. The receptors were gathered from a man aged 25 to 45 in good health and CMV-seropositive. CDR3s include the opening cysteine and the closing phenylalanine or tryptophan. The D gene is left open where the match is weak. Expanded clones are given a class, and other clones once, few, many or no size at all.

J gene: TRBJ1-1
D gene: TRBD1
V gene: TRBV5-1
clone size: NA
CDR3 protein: CASSLQGAHTEAFF
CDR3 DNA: TGCGCCAGCAGCTTGCAGGGGGCGCACACTGAAGCTTTCTTT

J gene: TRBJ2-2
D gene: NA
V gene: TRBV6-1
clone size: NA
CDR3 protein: CASSFSGDTGELFF
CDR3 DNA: TGTGCCAGCAGCTTCTCGGGGGATACCGGGGAGCTGTTTTTT

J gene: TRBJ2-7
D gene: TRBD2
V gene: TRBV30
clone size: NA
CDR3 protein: CAWTGTTSYEQYF
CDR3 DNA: TGTGCCTGGACCGGGACTACATCCTACGAGCAGTACTTC

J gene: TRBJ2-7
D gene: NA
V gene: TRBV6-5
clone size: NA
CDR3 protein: CASSMWESYEQYF
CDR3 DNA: TGTGCCAGCAGTATGTGGGAATCCTACGAGCAGTACTTC

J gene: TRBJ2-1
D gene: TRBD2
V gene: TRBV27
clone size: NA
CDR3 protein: CASSLGTREDEQFF
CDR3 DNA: TGTGCCAGCAGTTTGGGGACTAGAGAGGATGAGCAGTTCTTC

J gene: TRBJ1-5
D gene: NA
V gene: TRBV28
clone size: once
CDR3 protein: CASSLGGYKSGPQHF
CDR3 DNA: TGTGCCAGCAGTTTGGGGGGTTATAAGTCTGGGCCCCAGCATTTT

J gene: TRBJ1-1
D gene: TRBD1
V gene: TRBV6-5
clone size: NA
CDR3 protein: CASSVDRGTEAFF
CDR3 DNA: TGTGCCAGCAGTGTGGACAGGGGAACTGAAGCTTTCTTT

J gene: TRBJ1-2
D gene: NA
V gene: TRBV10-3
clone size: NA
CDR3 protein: CAISGYERVYGYTF
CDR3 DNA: TGTGCCATCAGTGGGTATGAGAGGGTCTATGGCTACACCTTC

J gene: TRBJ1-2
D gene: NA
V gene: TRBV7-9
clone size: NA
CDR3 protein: CASSLGIQGLYGYTF
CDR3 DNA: TGTGCCAGCAGCTTAGGTATACAGGGACTCTATGGCTACACCTTC

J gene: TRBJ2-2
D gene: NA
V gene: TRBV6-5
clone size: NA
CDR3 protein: CASTQTNTGELFF
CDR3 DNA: TGTGCCAGCACGCAAACCAACACCGGGGAGCTGTTTTTT

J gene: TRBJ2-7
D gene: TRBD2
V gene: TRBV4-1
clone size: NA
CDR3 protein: CASSQELAAFSYEQYF
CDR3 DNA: TGCGCCAGCAGCCAAGAACTAGCGGCATTCTCCTACGAGCAGTACTTC

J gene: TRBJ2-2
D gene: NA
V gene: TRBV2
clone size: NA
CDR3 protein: CASRQQGVNGELFF
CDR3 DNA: TGTGCCAGCAGACAGCAAGGGGTAAACGGGGAGCTGTTTTTT

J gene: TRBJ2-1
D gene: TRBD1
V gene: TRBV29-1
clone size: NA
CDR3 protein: CSGRTGGLGEQFF
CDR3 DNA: TGCAGCGGCAGGACAGGGGGCTTAGGTGAGCAGTTCTTC

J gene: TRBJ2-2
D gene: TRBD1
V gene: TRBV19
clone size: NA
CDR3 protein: CASADRVAGELFF
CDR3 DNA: TGTGCCAGTGCCGACAGGGTCGCCGGGGAGCTGTTTTTT

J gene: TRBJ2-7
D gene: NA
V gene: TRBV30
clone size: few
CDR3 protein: CAWSVSGSYEQYF
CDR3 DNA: TGTGCCTGGAGTGTTAGCGGTAGCTACGAGCAGTACTTC

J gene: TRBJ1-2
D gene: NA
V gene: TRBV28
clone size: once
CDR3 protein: CASSLVARWGYGYTF
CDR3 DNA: TGTGCCAGCAGCCTCGTCGCCCGGTGGGGCTATGGCTACACCTTC

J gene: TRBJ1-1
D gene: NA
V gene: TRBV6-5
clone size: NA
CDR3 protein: CASRTGRMNTEAFF
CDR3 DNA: TGTGCCAGCAGGACGGGACGGATGAACACTGAAGCTTTCTTT

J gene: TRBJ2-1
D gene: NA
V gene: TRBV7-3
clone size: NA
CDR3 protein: CASSPRPDRFNEQFF
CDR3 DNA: TGTGCCAGCAGCCCTAGGCCGGACAGATTCAATGAGCAGTTCTTC

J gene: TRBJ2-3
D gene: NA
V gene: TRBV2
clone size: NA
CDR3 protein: CASSFRGRYTDTQYF
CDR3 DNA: TGTGCCAGCAGTTTTCGAGGGCGATACACAGATACGCAGTATTTT

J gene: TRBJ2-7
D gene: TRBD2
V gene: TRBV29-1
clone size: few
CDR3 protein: CSVEDEGPGGYEQYF
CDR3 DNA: TGCAGCGTTGAAGATGAGGGTCCGGGGGGCTACGAGCAGTACTTC

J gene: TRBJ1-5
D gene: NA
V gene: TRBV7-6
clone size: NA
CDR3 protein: CASSLRGGLRDQPQHF
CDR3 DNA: TGTGCCAGCAGCTTACGGGGGGGGCTGAGGGATCAGCCCCAGCATTTT

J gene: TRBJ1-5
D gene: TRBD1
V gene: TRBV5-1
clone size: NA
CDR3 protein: CASSPGQANQPQHF
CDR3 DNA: TGCGCCAGCAGCCCCGGACAGGCTAATCAGCCCCAGCATTTT

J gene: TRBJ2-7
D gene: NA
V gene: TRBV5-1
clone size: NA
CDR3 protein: CASSWAGRSYSYEQYF
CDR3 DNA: TGCGCCAGCAGCTGGGCGGGGAGGTCCTATTCATACGAGCAGTACTTC

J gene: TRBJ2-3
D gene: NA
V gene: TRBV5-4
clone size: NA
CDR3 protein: CASSLGTTDTQYF
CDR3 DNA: TGTGCCAGCAGCTTGGGCACCACAGATACGCAGTATTTT

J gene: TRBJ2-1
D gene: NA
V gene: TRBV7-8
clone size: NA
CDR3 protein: CASSSTGALALLRLNEQFF
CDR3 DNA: TGTGCCAGCAGCTCTACAGGTGCTTTGGCGTTGCTTCGGCTCAATGAGCAGTTCTTC

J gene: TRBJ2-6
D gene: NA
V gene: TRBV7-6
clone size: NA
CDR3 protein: CASSSGPTGLYTGANVLTF
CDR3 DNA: TGTGCCAGCAGCTCAGGGCCAACGGGGCTCTATACTGGGGCCAACGTCCTGACTTTC

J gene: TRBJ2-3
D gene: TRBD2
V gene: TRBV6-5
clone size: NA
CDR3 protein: CASSYGGGAGDTQYF
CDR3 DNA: TGTGCCAGCAGTTACGGCGGGGGGGCGGGAGATACGCAGTATTTT

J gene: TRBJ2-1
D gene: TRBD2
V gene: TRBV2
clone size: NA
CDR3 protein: CASSESLAGVHDNEQFF
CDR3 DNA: TGTGCCAGCAGTGAATCCTTAGCGGGAGTACACGACAATGAGCAGTTCTTC

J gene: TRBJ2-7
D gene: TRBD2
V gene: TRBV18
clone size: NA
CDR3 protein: CASSPPSTGTTYEQYF
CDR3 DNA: TGTGCCAGCTCACCACCCTCTACCGGGACTACTTACGAGCAGTACTTC

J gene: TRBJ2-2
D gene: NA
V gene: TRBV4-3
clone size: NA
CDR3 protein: CASSQRNTGELFF
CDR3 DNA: TGCGCCAGCAGCCAAAGAAACACCGGGGAGCTGTTTTTT

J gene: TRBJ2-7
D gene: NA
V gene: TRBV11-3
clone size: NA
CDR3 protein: CASSFGRGTTYEQYF
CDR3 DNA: TGTGCCAGCAGCTTCGGGCGGGGGACAACCTACGAGCAGTACTTC

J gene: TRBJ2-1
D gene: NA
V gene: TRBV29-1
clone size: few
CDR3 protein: CSVADSPNEQFF
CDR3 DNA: TGCAGCGTTGCGGACAGCCCCAATGAGCAGTTCTTC

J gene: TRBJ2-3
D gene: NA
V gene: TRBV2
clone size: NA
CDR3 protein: CASSPSTTVTDTQYF
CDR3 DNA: TGTGCCAGCAGCCCTTCCACGACAGTCACAGATACGCAGTATTTT

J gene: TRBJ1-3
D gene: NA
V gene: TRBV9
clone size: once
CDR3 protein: CASSADTDLGGNTIYF
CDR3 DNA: TGTGCCAGCAGCGCCGATACAGATTTGGGCGGAAACACCATATATTTT

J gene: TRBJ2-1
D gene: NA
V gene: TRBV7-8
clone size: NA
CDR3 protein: CASRRSGAVTYNEQFF
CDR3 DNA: TGTGCCAGCAGACGCTCCGGGGCAGTAACGTACAATGAGCAGTTCTTC

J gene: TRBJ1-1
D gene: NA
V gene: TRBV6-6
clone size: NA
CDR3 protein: CASSYRQNTEAFF
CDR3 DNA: TGTGCCAGCAGTTATAGGCAGAACACTGAAGCTTTCTTT

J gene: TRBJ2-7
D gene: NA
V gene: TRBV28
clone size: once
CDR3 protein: CASGKDWVYEQYF
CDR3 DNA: TGTGCCAGCGGGAAAGACTGGGTCTACGAGCAGTACTTC

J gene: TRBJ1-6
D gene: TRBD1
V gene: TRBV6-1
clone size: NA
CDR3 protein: CASTRTGGNSPLHF
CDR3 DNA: TGTGCCAGCACCAGGACAGGGGGTAATTCACCCCTCCACTTT

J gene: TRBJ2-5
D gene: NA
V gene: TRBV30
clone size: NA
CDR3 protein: CAWSFGWRQETQYF
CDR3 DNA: TGTGCCTGGAGTTTCGGGTGGAGGCAAGAGACCCAGTACTTC

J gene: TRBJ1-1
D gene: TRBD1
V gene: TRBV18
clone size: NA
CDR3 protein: CASSPLGTGGEAFF
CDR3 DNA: TGTGCCAGCTCACCCCTCGGGACAGGGGGAGAAGCTTTCTTT

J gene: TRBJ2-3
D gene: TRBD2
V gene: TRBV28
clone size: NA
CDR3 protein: CASSLTSGRTDTQYF
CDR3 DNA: TGTGCCAGCAGTCTGACTAGCGGGAGGACAGATACGCAGTATTTT

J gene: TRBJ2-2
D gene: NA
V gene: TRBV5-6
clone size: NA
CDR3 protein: CASSLGRAGELFF
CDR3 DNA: TGTGCCAGCAGCTTGGGGCGAGCCGGGGAGCTGTTTTTT

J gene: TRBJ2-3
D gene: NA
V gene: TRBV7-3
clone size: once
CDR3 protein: CASSSLGDTQYF
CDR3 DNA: TGTGCCAGCAGCTCCCTGGGGGATACGCAGTATTTT

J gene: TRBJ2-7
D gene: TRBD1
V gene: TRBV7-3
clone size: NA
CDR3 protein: CASSAPAPPGQGIDEQYF
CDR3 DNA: TGTGCCAGCAGCGCGCCGGCCCCCCCGGGACAGGGGATCGACGAGCAGTACTTC

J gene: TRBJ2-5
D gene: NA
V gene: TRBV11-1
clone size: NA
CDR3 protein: CASSSEPRTVQETQYF
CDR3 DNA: TGTGCCAGCAGCTCCGAGCCCCGGACAGTTCAAGAGACCCAGTACTTC